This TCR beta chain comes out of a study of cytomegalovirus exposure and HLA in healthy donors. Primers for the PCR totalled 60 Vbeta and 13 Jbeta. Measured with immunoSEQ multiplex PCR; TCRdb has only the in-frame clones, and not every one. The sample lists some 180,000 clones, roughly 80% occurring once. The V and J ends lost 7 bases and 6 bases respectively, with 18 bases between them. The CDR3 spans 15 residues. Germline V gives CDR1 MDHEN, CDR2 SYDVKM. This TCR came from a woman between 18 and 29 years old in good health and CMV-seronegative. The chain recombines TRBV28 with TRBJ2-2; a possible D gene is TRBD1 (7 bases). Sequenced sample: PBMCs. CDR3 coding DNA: TGTGCCAGCATAGGGGGACAGCGGGCCGCCGGGGAGCTGTTTTTT. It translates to CASIGGQRAAGELFF.